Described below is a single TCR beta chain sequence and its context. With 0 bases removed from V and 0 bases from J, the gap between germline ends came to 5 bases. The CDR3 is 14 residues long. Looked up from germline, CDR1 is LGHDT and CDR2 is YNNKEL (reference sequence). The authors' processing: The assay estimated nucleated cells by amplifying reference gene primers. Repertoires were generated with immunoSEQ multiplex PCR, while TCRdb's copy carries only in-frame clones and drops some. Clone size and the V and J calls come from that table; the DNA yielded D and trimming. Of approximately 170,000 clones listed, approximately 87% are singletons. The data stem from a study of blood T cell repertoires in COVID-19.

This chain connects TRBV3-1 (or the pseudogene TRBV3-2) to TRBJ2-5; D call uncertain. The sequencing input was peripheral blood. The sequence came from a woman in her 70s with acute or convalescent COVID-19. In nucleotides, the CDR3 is TGTGCCAGCAGCCAAGATAGCTACCAAGAGACCCAGTACTTC. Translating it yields CASSQDSYQETQYF.